Below are 27 T cell receptor beta chains sequenced from a single sample in a study of cytomegalovirus exposure and HLA in healthy donors (dated by TCRdb to the late 2010s). Library construction relied on the immunoSEQ multiplex PCR assay. For the multiplex PCR, a mixture combining 60 forward primers for TCR Vbeta segments and 13 reverse primers for TCR Jbeta segments was used. TCRdb limited this immuneACCESS table to in-frame rearrangements with V and J called. A share of clones is missing; checked studies link under half to unresolved V genes, and the rest is unexplained. The sample table contains about 160,000 clones; only one count was recorded for less than 85% of them. The ten top clones hold 1% of the sample. The sample comprised PBMCs. The source is a boy between 2 and 15 years old in good health and CMV-seronegative.

This clone was found once. This chain joins TRBV27 and TRBJ2-1, with a weak D call TRBD2 (5 bases). The CDR3 is 13 residues long. The V and J ends lost 4 bases and 5 bases respectively, with 9 bases between them. Germline CDR1 MNHEY, CDR2 SMNVEV (reference sequence). CDR3 in DNA: TGTGCCAGCAGTTGGACTCGTAACAATGAGCAGTTCTTC. Its protein is CASSWTRNNEQFF.

This clone is a singleton in its sample. The junction departs from germline at one end; a sequencing error may be responsible. At the DNA level, this CDR3 is encoded by other sequences in the same sample as well. The J gene is TRBJ1-2, the V gene TRBV2; D is unclear. Germline V gene lookup returns CDR1 SNHLY and CDR2 FYNNEI. The CDR3 spans 12 residues. The CDR3 spells CATRDRNYGYTF. The CDR3 coding sequence is TGCGCCACTAGAGACCGGAACTATGGCTACACCTTC.

The chain combines TRBV18 with TRBJ2-5; tentative D call: TRBD2 (6 bases). Looked up from germline, CDR1 is KGHSH and CDR2 is LQKENI. The CDR3 has 15 residues. V gave up 0 bases and J gave up 5 bases, with 13 bases separating them. CDR3 nucleotides: TGTGCCAGCTCACCACCGTCCGGGGGATTGGAGACCCAGTACTTC. It specifies CASSPPSGGLETQYF. The full variable domain, in which reference TRBV18 and TRBJ2-5 provide the parts outside the CDR3, is NAGVMQNPRHLVRRRGQEARLRCSPMKGHSHVYWYRQLPEEGLKFMVYLQKENIIDESGMPKERFSAEFPKEGPSILRIQQVVRGDSAAYFCASSPPSGGLETQYFGPGTRLLVL.

The J gene is TRBJ1-1, the V gene TRBV19; D call uncertain. This CDR3 contains 15 residues. The V and J ends lost 1 base and 4 bases respectively, with 13 bases between them. Germline V gene data show CDR1 as LNHDA and CDR2 as SQIVND (reference sequence). Here the CDR3 DNA reads TGTGCCAGTAGTATAGGCCCAGGTCTGGGCACTGAAGCTTTCTTT. It translates to CASSIGPGLGTEAFF.

This clone is a singleton in its sample. J is TRBJ2-1 and V is TRBV28, with 7 bases identical to TRBD2. The V and J ends lost 10 bases and 2 bases, in that order; junction bases with no gene match: 8. This CDR3 is 14 amino acids long. CDR1 and CDR2 (germline): MDHEN, SYDVKM. As DNA, the CDR3 is TGTGCCATCCCTCTAGCGGATACCTACAATGAGCAGTTCTTC. It translates to CAIPLADTYNEQFF. The full variable domain, rest sourced from reference TRBV28 and TRBJ2-1, is DVKVTQSSRYLVKRTGEKVFLECVQDMDHENMFWYRQDPGLGLRLIYFSYDVKMKEKGDIPEGYSVSREKKERFSLILESASTNQTSMYLCAIPLADTYNEQFFGPGTRLTVL.

The chain links TRBV13 to TRBJ1-1; D remains ambiguous. The CDR3 is 15 residues long. The germline V gene encodes CDR1 PRHDT and CDR2 FYEKMQ (reference sequence). Trimming removed 5 bases at V and 3 bases at J, with 16 bases between. The CDR3, as DNA: TGTGCCAGCAGCCCCTTGAACAGATACCACACTGAAGCTTTCTTT. Translated, it gives CASSPLNRYHTEAFF. Full variable domain (remainder filled in from reference TRBV13 and TRBJ1-1): AAGVIQSPRHLIKEKRETATLKCYPIPRHDTVYWYQQGPGQDPQFLISFYEKMQSDKGSIPDRFSAQQFSDYHSELNMSSLELGDSALYFCASSPLNRYHTEAFFGQGTRLTVV.

The V call is TRBV19, the J call TRBJ1-1, with D uncertain. Germline V gene data show CDR1 as LNHDA and CDR2 as SQIVND (reference sequence). V lost 3 bases, J lost 5 bases, and 16 bases lay in between. The CDR3 runs to 15 residues. The CDR3 reads CASSMGRNSRTEAFF. The CDR3 DNA sequence: TGTGCCAGTAGTATGGGCAGGAACTCTCGAACTGAAGCTTTCTTT. The whole variable domain, remainder taken from reference TRBV19 and TRBJ1-1, is DGGITQSPKYLFRKEGQNVTLSCEQNLNHDAMYWYRQDPGQGLRLIYYSQIVNDFQKGDIAEGYSVSREKKESFPLTVTSAQKNPTAFYLCASSMGRNSRTEAFFGQGTRLTVV.

This chain connects TRBV15 to TRBJ2-5, with 10 bases matching TRBD2. The CDR3 is 18 residues long. Germline loops: CDR1 LNHNV, CDR2 YYDKDF (reference sequence). V gave up 0 bases and J gave up 3 bases; unmatched junction bases: 10. The CDR3 spells CATSRDGVLAGGKETQYF. CDR3 DNA: TGTGCCACCAGCAGAGATGGGGTGTTAGCGGGAGGCAAAGAGACCCAGTACTTC.

The chain combines TRBV30 with TRBJ1-4, with D perhaps matching TRBD1 (6 bases). Germline values: CDR1 GTSNPN, CDR2 SVGIG (reference sequence). V lost 0 bases and J lost 10, with 18 bases in between. The CDR3 is made up of 15 amino acids. The CDR3 sequence: CAWSVPDRRGGKLFF. Here the CDR3 DNA reads TGTGCCTGGAGTGTACCGGACCGCAGGGGTGGAAAACTGTTTTTT.

The V call is TRBV27, the J call TRBJ2-2, with TRBD2 matching 10 bases. In germline, CDR1 is MNHEY, CDR2 SMNVEV (reference sequence). The CDR3 has 18 residues. J was trimmed by 6 bases and V by 4 bases; bases with no gene match: 14. In DNA form, the CDR3 reads TGTGCCAGCAGTTCGTTAAGAGCGGGAGGGCCCTGGCCCGGGGAGCTGTTTTTT. It codes for CASSSLRAGGPWPGELFF.

The chain uses TRBV29-1 and TRBJ1-2, with 8 bases that match TRBD1. Germline loops: CDR1 SQVTM, CDR2 ANQGSEA. The junction had 3 bases not matched to a gene; V was cut back by 7 bases and J by 2 bases. CDR3 length: 12 residues. DNA of the CDR3: TGCAGCGGCTGGACAGGGAACTATGGCTACACCTTC. Its protein product is CSGWTGNYGYTF.

The chain has TRBV5-1 and TRBJ2-6, with D tentatively TRBD2 (6 bases). The CDR3 extends over 18 amino acids. CDR1 is SGHRS and CDR2 is YFSETQ in the germline V gene. V dropped 3 bases and J dropped 0 bases, with 16 bases sitting between them. CDR3 nucleotides: TGCGCCAGCAGCTGGAGGGTCCAACTGAACTCTGGGGCCAACGTCCTGACTTTC. Translating gives CASSWRVQLNSGANVLTF.

The chain links TRBV27 to TRBJ2-7; 7 bases are a match to TRBD1. This CDR3 is 12 amino acids long. CDR1 and CDR2 from the germline V gene are MNHEY and SMNVEV (reference sequence). The V and J ends lost 6 bases and 6 bases, in that order; junction bases with no gene match: 5. The CDR3 region is CASSLTGSEQYF. In DNA form, the CDR3 reads TGTGCCAGCAGCCTGACAGGGAGCGAGCAGTACTTC.

A remark on this clone: At one end the junction does not follow the germline gene, possibly because of a read error. J is TRBJ2-7 and V is TRBV7-9; 12 positions match TRBD2. The CDR3 runs 14 residues. Germline V gene sequence: CDR1 SEHNR, CDR2 FQNEAQ (reference sequence). Here the CDR3 DNA reads TGTTCCAGCAGCCTGACTAGCGGGAGAGACGAGCAGTACTTC. The encoded protein is CSSSLTSGRDEQYF.

The genes are TRBV4-2 and TRBJ2-1; 8 positions agree with TRBD2. The V gene's germline CDR1 is LGHNA and CDR2 YNFKEQ. The trim removed 0 bases at V and 15 bases at J, leaving 10 bases unmatched. The CDR3 is 14 amino acids. The DNA of the CDR3 is TGTGCCAGCAGCCAAGATGTCGAGCGGGAGTCAAGGTTCTTC. Its protein is CASSQDVERESRFF.

This clone was seen only once. The chain is built from TRBV5-1 and TRBJ2-2, with a weak D call TRBD1 (5 bases). The CDR3 spans 15 residues. The germline V gene has CDR1 SGHRS and CDR2 YFSETQ. The ends were cut back, 1 base at V and 0 bases at J, with 7 bases in the middle. The CDR3 sequence: CASSLSTANTGELFF. The CDR3 DNA reads as TGCGCCAGCAGCTTGTCGACAGCGAACACCGGGGAGCTGTTTTTT.

The chain joins TRBV10-1 to TRBJ2-3; D unclear. Looked up from germline, CDR1 is WNHNN and CDR2 is SYGVQD (reference sequence). The CDR3 is 15 amino acids. V shed 3 bases and J shed 5 bases, with 15 bases lying between them. CDR3 region: CASSDSRAGVDTQYF. CDR3 bases: TGCGCCAGCAGTGACTCCAGAGCCGGAGTAGATACGCAGTATTTT.

This clone was observed a single time. V and J are TRBV5-1 and TRBJ1-2, with TRBD1 matching 7 bases. Per the germline V gene, CDR1 is SGHRS and CDR2 is YFSETQ. CDR3 length: 14 residues. V dropped 3 bases and J dropped 5; count of bases not matched to a gene: 7. The CDR3 nucleotides are TGCGCCAGCAGCTCTCCGACAGGGAATTATGGCTACACCTTC. It translates to CASSSPTGNYGYTF.

The chain employs TRBV7-6 and TRBJ1-6, with 9 nucleotides matching TRBD1. The CDR3 is 13 amino acids. The ends lost 4 bases at V and 10 bases at J; junction bases unmatched: 2. Germline values: CDR1 SGHVS, CDR2 FNYEAQ. The CDR3 nucleotides are TGTGCCAGCAGCTGGACAGGGGAATCACCCCTCCACTTT. Its translation is CASSWTGESPLHF.

V and J are TRBV27 and TRBJ2-3, with D unclear. Between the trimmed V and J ends, which lost 2 bases and 7 bases, there was a span of 7 bases. Germline V gene sequence: CDR1 MNHEY, CDR2 SMNVEV (reference sequence). This CDR3 is built from 12 residues. Written as DNA, the CDR3 is TGTGCCAGCAGTTTAGCAGGAAATACGCAGTATTTT. This codes for CASSLAGNTQYF.

The chain combines TRBV13 with TRBJ2-1; 9 bases map to TRBD1. In germline, CDR1 is PRHDT, CDR2 FYEKMQ (reference sequence). The CDR3 has 15 amino acids. The J segment lost 8 bases and the V segment lost 8 bases, leaving 13 bases of the junction unmatched. The CDR3 nucleotides read TGTGCCAGCCCGTCCCCGGGACAGGGTGTGGATGAGCAGTTCTTC. Protein sequence: CASPSPGQGVDEQFF. Complete variable domain (other parts from reference TRBV13 and TRBJ2-1): AAGVIQSPRHLIKEKRETATLKCYPIPRHDTVYWYQQGPGQDPQFLISFYEKMQSDKGSIPDRFSAQQFSDYHSELNMSSLELGDSALYFCASPSPGQGVDEQFFGPGTRLTVL.

The chain carries TRBV7-9 and TRBJ2-3, with a possible D match to TRBD2 (7 bases). This CDR3 has 14 residues. Germline V gives CDR1 SEHNR, CDR2 FQNEAQ (reference sequence). Trimming pared 11 bases from V and 4 bases from J, leaving 19 bases between. The CDR3 nucleotides are TGTGCCGGTTCCCGAGGGGGGGCTTCAGATACGCAGTATTTT. This encodes CAGSRGGASDTQYF.

J is TRBJ2-5 and V is TRBV30, with 7 bases matching TRBD1. This CDR3 region has 13 residues. Per the germline V gene, CDR1 is GTSNPN and CDR2 is SVGIG (reference sequence). Trimming took 2 bases from V and 5 from J; bases not matched to a gene: 5. The CDR3 DNA reads as TGTGCCTGGAGTATGACAGGGCTCGAGACCCAGTACTTC. This sequence encodes CAWSMTGLETQYF.

This clone occurred a few times. The chain has TRBV7-9 and TRBJ2-3, with 11 bases identical to TRBD2. CDR1 is SEHNR, CDR2 FQNEAQ, per germline (reference sequence). Trimming cost V 5 bases and J 2 bases; bases outside gene matches: 12. CDR3 size: 18 residues. The CDR3 DNA reads TGTGCCAGCAGCCGATCTAGCGGGGGGACCAAGTACACAGATACGCAGTATTTT. Translating it yields CASSRSSGGTKYTDTQYF.

V and J are TRBV2 and TRBJ2-7; tentatively, D is TRBD1 (5 bases). The germline V gene has CDR1 SNHLY and CDR2 FYNNEI. The CDR3 has 13 amino acids. The ends were cut back, 3 bases at V and 6 bases at J, with 12 bases in the middle. CDR3 protein: CASSDTPRGEQYF. CDR3 coding DNA: TGTGCCAGCAGTGACACCCCAAGGGGCGAGCAGTACTTC.

The chain has TRBV6-1 and TRBJ2-3, with 10 bases matching TRBD1. Unmatched junction bases numbered 5, after V lost 7 bases and J lost 4 bases. The germline gives CDR1 MNHNS, CDR2 SASEGT. This CDR3 region has 14 residues. The CDR3 region has the DNA TGTGCCAGCATACAGGACAGGGGGTCAGATACGCAGTATTTT. Translating gives CASIQDRGSDTQYF.

The V call is TRBV19, the J call TRBJ2-7; D is possibly TRBD1 (6 bases). This CDR3 is 16 amino acids long. The ends were cut back, 4 bases at V and 0 bases at J, with 16 bases in the middle. CDR1 is LNHDA and CDR2 is SQIVND in the germline V gene (reference sequence). This chain's CDR3 is CASSRGQGSLSYEQYF. The CDR3 coding sequence is TGTGCCAGTAGTAGGGGGCAGGGATCGCTCTCCTACGAGCAGTACTTC.